Shown below are 16 T cell receptor beta chains from a single sample sequenced in a study of cytomegalovirus exposure and HLA in healthy donors. PCR used 60 Vbeta primers and 13 Jbeta primers. Assay: immunoSEQ multiplex PCR; the TCRdb copy retains only in-frame clones and omits some. The sample consists of 65,000 to 85,000 clones, 86% of them appearing once. The sequencing sample was made of PBMCs. These receptor sequences come from a woman aged 25-40 years in good health and CMV-seronegative.

The V call is TRBV6-4, the J call TRBJ2-1; 10 nucleotides line up with TRBD2. The CDR3 length is 15 residues. The germline gives CDR1 MRHNA, CDR2 SNTAGT. V was pared by 5 bases and J by 8 bases, with 9 bases of the junction left unmatched. The CDR3 loop is CASSSQAGGPYEQFF. The CDR3 nucleotides read TGTGCCAGCAGTTCTCAAGCGGGAGGGCCCTATGAGCAGTTCTTC.

This rearrangement joins TRBV27 to TRBJ2-5; 9 nucleotides match TRBD1. The closer fit of TRBJ2-7 to the DNA end suggests the J call may be wrong. The CDR3 has 14 residues. CDR1 is MNHEY, CDR2 SMNVEV, per germline (reference sequence). CDR3 in DNA: TGTGCCAGCAGTCACTACAGGGGGCACTACGAGCAGTACTTC. This codes for CASSHYRGHYEQYF.

CDR3 amino acids: CASSRGVGNQPQHF. The CDR3 coding sequence is TGTGCCAGCAGCAGGGGAGTGGGCAATCAGCCCCAGCATTTT. The chain has TRBV28 and TRBJ1-5; the D gene is possibly TRBD1 (6 bases). The CDR3 runs 14 residues. V shed 6 bases and J shed 2 bases, with 11 bases lying between them. The germline V gene has CDR1 MDHEN and CDR2 SYDVKM.

This clone came up once. The chain joins TRBV5-8 to TRBJ2-7, with D tentatively TRBD2 (5 bases). V was clipped by 6 bases and J by 1 base, with 17 bases between them. CDR1 is SGHTS, CDR2 YDEGEE, per germline. The CDR3 runs to 15 residues. For the CDR3, the DNA is TGTGCCAGCACCTATGGGAAGCGGAGGTCCTACGAGCAGTACTTC. It specifies CASTYGKRRSYEQYF. Variable domain in full (rest from reference TRBV5-8 and TRBJ2-7): EAGVTQSPTHLIKTRGQQATLRCSPISGHTSVYWYQQALGLGLQFLLWYDEGEERNRGNFPPRFSGRQFPNYSSELNVNALELEDSALYLCASTYGKRRSYEQYFGPGTRLTVT.

This rearrangement joins TRBV2 to TRBJ2-7; 8 bases agree with TRBD2. Germline lookup yields CDR1 SNHLY and CDR2 FYNNEI. This CDR3 region has 15 residues. The ends lost 2 bases at V and 4 bases at J; junction bases unmatched: 7. Here the CDR3 reads CASSESAGGMYEQYF. The CDR3 nucleotides are TGTGCCAGCAGTGAATCGGCGGGAGGCATGTACGAGCAGTACTTC.

V usage is TRBV2 and J usage is TRBJ2-5, with 10 bases lining up with TRBD1. V shed 10 bases and J 12 bases; nucleotides not matched to a gene: 8. The germline CDR1 and CDR2 sequences are SNHLY and FYNNEI. The CDR3 covers 11 residues. The CDR3 coding sequence is TGTGCCACGGGACAGGGGCCCCTGGAGTACTTC. Amino acid sequence: CATGQGPLEYF.

The rearrangement joins TRBV28 to TRBJ2-7; possibly TRBD1 for D (5 bases). The V end lost 5 bases, the J end lost 0 bases, and 14 bases lay between the germline ends. CDR1 and CDR2 from the germline V gene are MDHEN and SYDVKM. The CDR3 is 15 residues long. The CDR3 reads CASSLDRFSSYEQYF. CDR3 nucleotide sequence: TGTGCCAGCAGTCTAGACAGATTCAGCTCCTACGAGCAGTACTTC. The variable domain in full, with the rest retrieved from reference TRBV28 and TRBJ2-7, is DVKVTQSSRYLVKRTGEKVFLECVQDMDHENMFWYRQDPGLGLRLIYFSYDVKMKEKGDIPEGYSVSREKKERFSLILESASTNQTSMYLCASSLDRFSSYEQYFGPGTRLTVT.

This clone has a handful of counts. The V call is TRBV2, the J call TRBJ2-5, with 11 bases aligning to TRBD2. In germline, CDR1 is SNHLY, CDR2 FYNNEI. J was trimmed by 5 bases and V by 8 bases; bases with no gene match: 10. This CDR3 is 15 amino acids long. In nucleotides, the CDR3 is TGTGCCAGCGAGGCAGGTAGCGGGAGGGGTGAGACCCAGTACTTC. Translated, it gives CASEAGSGRGETQYF.

J is TRBJ2-5 and V is TRBV5-8, with 10 bases matching TRBD1. CDR1 and CDR2 (germline): SGHTS, YDEGEE. V lost 7 bases, J lost 4 bases, and 7 bases stayed unmatched. CDR3 size: 14 residues. CDR3 residues: CASASRTGGETQYF. The CDR3 DNA reads as TGTGCCAGCGCGTCCCGGACAGGGGGAGAGACCCAGTACTTC.

J is TRBJ2-3 and V is TRBV11-3; D may be TRBD1 (6 bases). Germline CDR1 is SGHNT and CDR2 is YENEEA. The CDR3 is 12 residues long. Trimming removed 5 bases from V and 7 bases from J, with 10 bases in between. CDR3 amino acids: CASSPDRYTQYF. The CDR3 DNA sequence: TGTGCCAGCAGCCCCGACAGGTATACGCAGTATTTT.

The chain recombines TRBV5-6 with TRBJ2-7, with 11 bases fitting TRBD2. CDR3 length: 14 residues. V gave up 3 bases and J gave up 3 bases; unmatched junction bases: 2. Per the germline V gene, CDR1 is SGHDT and CDR2 is YYEEEE. CDR3 protein: CASSWGLADYEQYF. In DNA form, the CDR3 reads TGTGCCAGCAGCTGGGGACTAGCGGACTACGAGCAGTACTTC.

The V call is TRBV5-1, the J call TRBJ2-3; D unresolved. Germline V gene sequence: CDR1 SGHRS, CDR2 YFSETQ. The CDR3 has 14 amino acids. V lost 0 bases, J lost 2 bases, and 7 bases lay in between. This CDR3 is CASSLAGTTDTQYF. The CDR3 nucleotides are TGCGCCAGCAGCTTGGCGGGTACCACAGATACGCAGTATTTT. The whole variable domain, filled in from reference TRBV5-1 and TRBJ2-3, reads KAGVTQTPRYLIKTRGQQVTLSCSPISGHRSVSWYQQTPGQGLQFLFEYFSETQRNKGNFPGRFSGRQFSNSRSEMNVSTLELGDSALYLCASSLAGTTDTQYFGPGTRLTVL.

The CDR3 region has the DNA TGTGCCTGGAGCTCCGGACAGACATTTGGGAGTGGGCTCTATGGCTACACCTTC. It codes for CAWSSGQTFGSGLYGYTF. J is TRBJ1-2 and V is TRBV30; D is possibly TRBD1 (6 bases). The length of the CDR3 is 18 residues. The germline gives CDR1 GTSNPN, CDR2 SVGIG (reference sequence). V was pared by 3 bases and J by 4 bases, with 27 bases between.

V is TRBV7-3 and J is TRBJ2-2, with D possibly TRBD1 on 5 matching bases. CDR1 is SGHTA and CDR2 is FQGTGA in the germline V gene. V dropped 3 bases and J dropped 6 bases, with 8 bases sitting between them. There are 13 residues in the CDR3. This CDR3 is CASSFQGAGELFF. The CDR3 bases are TGTGCCAGCAGCTTCCAGGGCGCCGGGGAGCTGTTTTTT.

The chain couples TRBV11-2 to TRBJ2-7, with D tentatively TRBD2 (6 bases). V lost 0 bases and J 3 bases, leaving 15 bases between the germline ends. The CDR3 has 16 residues. Per germline, CDR1 SGHAT and CDR2 FQNNGV. Here the CDR3 DNA reads TGTGCCAGCAGCTTAGATCTTGGGGGACTCCACTACGAGCAGTACTTC. Protein product: CASSLDLGGLHYEQYF. Using reference TRBV11-2 and TRBJ2-7 for the parts outside the CDR3, the full variable domain is EAGVAQSPRYKIIEKRQSVAFWCNPISGHATLYWYQQILGQGPKLLIQFQNNGVVDDSQLPKDRFSAERLKGVDSTLKIQPAKLEDSAVYLCASSLDLGGLHYEQYFGPGTRLTVT.

The chain has TRBV10-1 and TRBJ2-7, with a tentative D call TRBD1 (6 bases). The CDR3 contains 14 residues. Trimming shortened V by 3 bases and J by 6 bases, and 15 bases separated the two germline ends. The germline gives CDR1 WNHNN, CDR2 SYGVQD (reference sequence). In DNA, the CDR3 is TGCGCCAGCAGTGAACGACAGGCGAGGGTCGAGCAGTACTTC. This encodes CASSERQARVEQYF.